These 28 T cell receptor beta chains came from one sample sequenced in a study of T cells in localized non-small cell lung cancer. The data were produced by immunoSEQ multiplex PCR, yet TCRdb's version contains in-frame clones alone and is incomplete. Of 41,000 or so clones in the sample, about 88% were seen once. The source was peripheral blood, collected before any cancer treatment. All receptors come from a woman aged 18 to 55 with stage III lung adenocarcinoma.

This clone was found a few times. The gene calls are TRBV11-3 and TRBJ1-1; unclear D gene. CDR3 length: 13 residues. CDR1 SGHNT and CDR2 YENEEA come from the germline V gene. V was shortened by 5 bases and J by 4 bases, with 11 bases between the two germline ends. The CDR3 DNA sequence: TGTGCCAGCAGCGTAGTCTCGGGCACTGAAGCTTTCTTT. As protein: CASSVVSGTEAFF.

The gene calls are TRBV9 and TRBJ2-3; 8 positions match TRBD2. This CDR3 contains 15 residues. With 1 base clipped from V and 0 bases from J, the junction kept 1 base outside the gene matches. The germline CDR1 and CDR2 sequences are SGDLS and YYNGEE. The CDR3 is CASSVTGGSTDTQYF. CDR3 coding DNA: TGTGCCAGCAGCGTAACGGGGGGGAGCACAGATACGCAGTATTTT.

This chain links TRBV19 with TRBJ1-2; 10 bases agree with TRBD1. CDR1 LNHDA and CDR2 SQIVND come from the germline V gene (reference sequence). V gave up 8 bases and J gave up 3 bases; unmatched junction bases: 6. There are 14 residues in the CDR3. For the CDR3, the DNA is TGTGCCAGTTCAGGACAGGGGGGATACTATGGCTACACCTTC. Its protein product is CASSGQGGYYGYTF.

The rearrangement uses TRBV7-9 and TRBJ2-7; TRBD2 matches 7 bases. CDR3 size: 12 residues. Trimming cost V 8 bases and J 3 bases; bases outside gene matches: 4. Germline V gives CDR1 SEHNR, CDR2 FQNEAQ (reference sequence). The CDR3 here is CASGASGYEQYF. The CDR3, as DNA: TGTGCCAGCGGGGCTAGCGGCTACGAGCAGTACTTC.

This chain links TRBV7-8 with TRBJ1-2, with TRBD1 identical over 8 bases. This CDR3 comprises 14 residues. J lost 6 bases, V lost 5 bases, and 8 bases had no gene match. In germline, CDR1 is SGHVS, CDR2 FQNEAQ. Written as DNA, the CDR3 is TGTGCCAGCAGCCGGACAGGGAAAAGGGATGGCTACACCTTC. This codes for CASSRTGKRDGYTF.

The V call is TRBV12-5, the J call TRBJ2-1; TRBD1 might be the D (5 bases). CDR1 is LGHNT and CDR2 is FRNRAP in the germline V gene. This CDR3 region has 14 residues. V was clipped by 5 bases and J by 3 bases, with 11 bases between them. The CDR3 bases are TGTGCTAGTGGTAAGGGGCAGAACTACAATGAGCAGTTCTTC. Amino acids: CASGKGQNYNEQFF.

V gene TRBV5-1 combines with J gene TRBJ2-7; D call uncertain. There are 8 residues in the CDR3. V was cut by 8 bases and J by 6 bases, with 3 bases left in between. CDR1 and CDR2 from the germline V gene are SGHRS and YFSETQ. CDR3 amino acids: CASTEQYF. As DNA, the CDR3 is TGCGCCAGTACCGAGCAGTACTTC.

This clone was seen only a few times. V usage is TRBV4-1 and J usage is TRBJ1-2; no clear D. With 4 bases removed from V and 4 bases from J, the gap between germline ends came to 10 bases. This CDR3 has 13 amino acids. CDR1 MGHRA and CDR2 YSYEKL come from the germline V gene. CDR3 sequence reads: CASSPPGVYGYTF. CDR3 bases: TGCGCCAGCAGCCCTCCTGGGGTCTATGGCTACACCTTC.

This rearrangement joins TRBV6-6 to TRBJ1-2; possibly TRBD1 for D (5 bases). The CDR3 runs 13 residues. The germline V gene has CDR1 MNHNY and CDR2 SVGAGI (reference sequence). Trimming took off 5 bases at V and 4 bases at J, with 11 bases between the two ends. The DNA for the CDR3 is TGTGCCAGCAGTCGGGGACCGAGCTATGGCTACACCTTC. Translated: CASSRGPSYGYTF.

This clone is categorized as medium-sized. The chain has TRBV6-6 and TRBJ1-5; D remains ambiguous. Germline assignment: CDR1 MNHNY and CDR2 SVGAGI (reference sequence). This CDR3 region has 13 residues. Trimming shortened V by 5 bases and J by 1 base, and 6 bases separated the two germline ends. This chain's CDR3 is CASSPGSNQPQHF. The CDR3 region has the DNA TGTGCCAGCAGTCCCGGGAGCAATCAGCCCCAGCATTTT.

The chain links TRBV5-1 to TRBJ2-3; 8 bases match TRBD1. This CDR3 is built from 16 residues. The junction had 9 bases not matched to a gene; V was cut back by 4 bases and J by 2 bases. Germline V gene lookup returns CDR1 SGHRS and CDR2 YFSETQ. For the CDR3, the DNA is TGCGCCAGCAGCCCGACAGGGGCGGGCGACACAGATACGCAGTATTTT. This sequence encodes CASSPTGAGDTDTQYF.

This chain connects TRBV10-1 to TRBJ2-3, with D perhaps matching TRBD2 (5 bases). The CDR3 consists of 17 residues. Germline V gene data show CDR1 as WNHNN and CDR2 as SYGVQD (reference sequence). Trimming took off 5 bases at V and 0 bases at J, with 18 bases between the two ends. CDR3 nucleotide sequence: TGCGCCAGCAGTCCCGGGGTTATTCGCGGGAGCACAGATACGCAGTATTTT. Protein: CASSPGVIRGSTDTQYF.

The chain carries TRBV5-6 and TRBJ1-1; D is unresolved. The germline CDR1 and CDR2 sequences are SGHDT and YYEEEE. The CDR3 sequence is 12 residues long. Trimming removed 0 bases from V and 6 bases from J, with 6 bases in between. The CDR3 DNA is TGTGCCAGCAGCTTGGCCTACGCTGAAGCTTTCTTT. It yields the protein CASSLAYAEAFF.

The chain is built from TRBV5-6 and TRBJ2-3, with TRBD2 matching 8 bases. This CDR3 spans 15 amino acids. The germline gives CDR1 SGHDT, CDR2 YYEEEE. The V and J ends lost 4 bases and 0 bases, in that order; junction bases with no gene match: 4. Written as DNA, the CDR3 is TGTGCCAGCAGCCCTTCGGGGGGGAGCACAGATACGCAGTATTTT. Protein sequence: CASSPSGGSTDTQYF. The full variable domain, completed using reference TRBV5-6 and TRBJ2-3, is DAGVTQSPTHLIKTRGQQVTLRCSPKSGHDTVSWYQQALGQGPQFIFQYYEEEERQRGNFPDRFSGHQFPNYSSELNVNALLLGDSALYLCASSPSGGSTDTQYFGPGTRLTVL.

This clone was picked up one time. The J gene is TRBJ1-6, the V gene TRBV6-9, with unresolved D. Germline V lookup: CDR1 MNHGY, CDR2 SVAAGI. CDR3 size: 12 residues. Deletions cut 3 bases from V and 9 bases from J, with 6 bases between. The CDR3 spells CASSYGRSPLHF. The CDR3 DNA is TGTGCCAGCAGTTACGGGCGTTCACCCCTCCACTTT.

The chain joins TRBV6-1 to TRBJ2-7; D remains ambiguous. This CDR3 region has 14 residues. Germline CDR1 and CDR2: MNHNS and SASEGT. V was trimmed by 6 bases and J by 0 bases, leaving 12 bases between them. The chain's CDR3 is CASRLDGNSYEQYF. The CDR3 DNA reads TGTGCCAGCAGATTGGACGGAAACTCCTACGAGCAGTACTTC.

This clone was seen a single time. The chain employs TRBV7-6 and TRBJ2-2; 8 bases map to TRBD1. The CDR3 is made up of 17 amino acids. The trim removed 6 bases at V and 5 bases at J, leaving 14 bases unmatched. Germline-derived CDR1 and CDR2 are SGHVS and FNYEAQ. This CDR3 reads CASRLSNRGQVTGELFF. For the CDR3, the DNA is TGTGCCAGCAGATTATCCAATAGGGGACAGGTGACCGGGGAGCTGTTTTTT.

The chain employs TRBV21-1 and TRBJ1-3; the DNA was not used to check the table's D call, TRBD1. TRBV21-1 is listed as a pseudogene. The CDR3 sequence is 16 residues long. The CDR3 DNA follows: TGTGCCAGCAGCAAAGAGGCAGGCTATACTGGAAACACCATATATTTT. Residues: CASSKEAGYTGNTIYF.

This rearrangement joins TRBV30 to TRBJ2-1; TRBD1 might be the D (6 bases). V lost 0 bases and J 7 bases, leaving 16 bases between the germline ends. The CDR3 covers 15 residues. CDR1 is GTSNPN and CDR2 is SVGIG in the germline V gene (reference sequence). CDR3: CAWSVGAGERNEQFF. CDR3 nucleotide sequence: TGTGCCTGGAGTGTAGGGGCAGGGGAGAGGAATGAGCAGTTCTTC. Supplemented by reference TRBV30 and TRBJ2-1, the full variable domain reads SQTIHQWPATLVQPVGSPLSLECTVEGTSNPNLYWYRQAAGRGLQLLFYSVGIGQISSEVPQNLSASRPQDRQFILSSKKLLLSDSGFYLCAWSVGAGERNEQFFGPGTRLTVL.

The chain combines TRBV11-2 with TRBJ1-5, with unresolved D. Per the germline V gene, CDR1 is SGHAT and CDR2 is FQNNGV. The CDR3 runs to 13 residues. The ends were cut back, 3 bases at V and 7 bases at J, with 10 bases in the middle. The CDR3 DNA sequence: TGTGCCAGCAGCTTGTCTCCCACCCAGCCCCAGCATTTT. Protein: CASSLSPTQPQHF.

The chain joins TRBV2 to TRBJ1-2; TRBD1 matches 8 bases. Germline loops: CDR1 SNHLY, CDR2 FYNNEI. The CDR3 sequence is 16 residues long. Unmatched junction bases numbered 12, after V lost 7 bases and J lost 2 bases. CDR3 sequence (DNA): TGTGCCAGCATCTTGGGGGACAGGCAAAGGAACTATGGCTACACCTTC. This translates into CASILGDRQRNYGYTF.

This clone was picked up one time. This sequence joins TRBV2 and TRBJ2-7, with a possible D match to TRBD2 (5 bases). The V and J ends lost 6 bases and 2 bases respectively, with 17 bases between them. From germline, CDR1 is SNHLY and CDR2 FYNNEI. This CDR3 is 15 amino acids long. The CDR3 DNA reads as TGTGCCAGCAGCATACCTAGCAGCCCGACCTACGAGCAGTACTTC. Translating gives CASSIPSSPTYEQYF.

Only one count was recorded for this clone. The chain employs TRBV30 and TRBJ1-1; tentatively, D is TRBD1 (5 bases). This CDR3 has 13 residues. V was pared by 0 bases and J by 4 bases, with 9 bases between. From germline, CDR1 is GTSNPN and CDR2 SVGIG (reference sequence). CDR3 DNA: TGTGCCTGGAGTGTGGGGCTTATCACTGAAGCTTTCTTT. Residues: CAWSVGLITEAFF. Complete variable domain (other parts from reference TRBV30 and TRBJ1-1): SQTIHQWPATLVQPVGSPLSLECTVEGTSNPNLYWYRQAAGRGLQLLFYSVGIGQISSEVPQNLSASRPQDRQFILSSKKLLLSDSGFYLCAWSVGLITEAFFGQGTRLTVV.

The J gene is TRBJ2-5, the V gene TRBV6-1; 7 nucleotides line up with TRBD1. The CDR3 extends over 13 amino acids. Trimming at V came to 8 bases and at J to 5 bases, leaving 8 bases not matched to a gene. The germline V gene encodes CDR1 MNHNS and CDR2 SASEGT. The CDR3 coding sequence is TGTGCCAGCTTCCGGACAGGCGGTGAGACCCAGTACTTC. Its translation is CASFRTGGETQYF.

The chain links TRBV19 to TRBJ1-2; tentative D call: TRBD1 (6 bases). Trimming removed 6 bases from V and 8 bases from J, with 16 bases in between. The CDR3 is made up of 13 amino acids. The germline V gene encodes CDR1 LNHDA and CDR2 SQIVND (reference sequence). CDR3: CASRGQTEEGYTF. The CDR3 nucleotides are TGTGCCAGTAGAGGACAGACTGAGGAGGGCTACACCTTC. The full variable domain, rest sourced from reference TRBV19 and TRBJ1-2, is DGGITQSPKYLFRKEGQNVTLSCEQNLNHDAMYWYRQDPGQGLRLIYYSQIVNDFQKGDIAEGYSVSREKKESFPLTVTSAQKNPTAFYLCASRGQTEEGYTFGSGTRLTVV.

The chain joins TRBV18 to TRBJ2-1; TRBD1 is a possible D gene (5 bases). This CDR3 is built from 16 residues. V dropped 2 bases and J dropped 0 bases, with 11 bases sitting between them. The germline V gene encodes CDR1 KGHSH and CDR2 LQKENI. The CDR3 bases are TGTGCCAGCTCACCAACCCGACAGAGCTCCTACAATGAGCAGTTCTTC. Its translation is CASSPTRQSSYNEQFF.

This clone was detected only once. V gene TRBV19 combines with J gene TRBJ2-3; D perhaps matches TRBD2 (6 bases). Germline CDR1 is LNHDA and CDR2 is SQIVND (reference sequence). The CDR3 has 12 amino acids. Deletions cut 5 bases from V and 6 bases from J, with 9 bases between. CDR3 residues: CASSFGGDTQYF. Here the CDR3 DNA reads TGTGCCAGTAGTTTTGGGGGGGATACGCAGTATTTT.

The chain is built from TRBV2 and TRBJ2-1; D is possibly TRBD1 (5 bases). Trimming pared 5 bases from V and 7 bases from J, leaving 12 bases between. The CDR3 runs 13 residues. The germline V gene has CDR1 SNHLY and CDR2 FYNNEI. DNA of the CDR3: TGTGCCAGCAGTTCGGTGGGGCTTAATGAGCAGTTCTTC. Protein: CASSSVGLNEQFF. Together with reference TRBV2 and TRBJ2-1, the CDR3 gives the full variable domain: EPEVTQTPSHQVTQMGQEVILRCVPISNHLYFYWYRQILGQKVEFLVSFYNNEISEKSEIFDDQFSVERPDGSNFTLKIRSTKLEDSAMYFCASSSVGLNEQFFGPGTRLTVL.